This T cell receptor beta chain came from a study of blood T cell repertoires in COVID-19. About the study: Material from acute and convalescent COVID-19 was sourced from the United States, Italy and Spain.

The V and J ends lost 3 bases and 3 bases, in that order; junction bases with no gene match: 6. The CDR3 has 14 residues. Per germline, CDR1 DFQATT and CDR2 SNEGSKA (reference sequence). Sequenced by immunoSEQ multiplex PCR; TCRdb stores in-frame clones only, minus some. The sample yields roughly 200,000 clones, 70% to 90% seen once. Donors were grouped by their self-reported clinical history. The clonotype comes from a woman aged 25 to 39 who had been exposed to COVID-19. The specimen sequenced was PBMCs or T cells enriched from blood (not recorded which). The V and J genes are TRBV20-1 and TRBJ1-2; 8 bases align to TRBD1. CDR3 loop: CSASGTGDDYGYTF. The DNA for the CDR3 is TGCAGTGCTAGTGGGACAGGTGATGACTATGGCTACACCTTC.